This TCR beta chain came from a study of T cell responses to AZD1222 COVID-19 vaccine. The study's findings and limits: Reportedly, close to half of spike-specific TCRs are directed against unmutated variant regions.

CDR1 and CDR2 from the germline V gene are LNHDA and SQIVND (reference sequence). Trimming removed 6 bases at V and 6 bases at J, with 9 bases between. This CDR3 contains 12 residues. Some clones are missing from TCRdb's copy, which holds only in-frame ones; the method was immunoSEQ multiplex PCR. The profile shows tens of thousands of clones, 92% of them singletons. This clone was observed a single time. Antigen unknown. The origin of this receptor is an adult who received the AZD1222 COVID-19 vaccine. The source material was peripheral blood, sampled 28 days after the second AZD1222 dose. The rearrangement joins TRBV19 to TRBJ1-5; D call uncertain. The CDR3 region has the DNA TGTGCCAGTAGACCTACGGGTCAGCCCCAGCATTTT. Translated: CASRPTGQPQHF.